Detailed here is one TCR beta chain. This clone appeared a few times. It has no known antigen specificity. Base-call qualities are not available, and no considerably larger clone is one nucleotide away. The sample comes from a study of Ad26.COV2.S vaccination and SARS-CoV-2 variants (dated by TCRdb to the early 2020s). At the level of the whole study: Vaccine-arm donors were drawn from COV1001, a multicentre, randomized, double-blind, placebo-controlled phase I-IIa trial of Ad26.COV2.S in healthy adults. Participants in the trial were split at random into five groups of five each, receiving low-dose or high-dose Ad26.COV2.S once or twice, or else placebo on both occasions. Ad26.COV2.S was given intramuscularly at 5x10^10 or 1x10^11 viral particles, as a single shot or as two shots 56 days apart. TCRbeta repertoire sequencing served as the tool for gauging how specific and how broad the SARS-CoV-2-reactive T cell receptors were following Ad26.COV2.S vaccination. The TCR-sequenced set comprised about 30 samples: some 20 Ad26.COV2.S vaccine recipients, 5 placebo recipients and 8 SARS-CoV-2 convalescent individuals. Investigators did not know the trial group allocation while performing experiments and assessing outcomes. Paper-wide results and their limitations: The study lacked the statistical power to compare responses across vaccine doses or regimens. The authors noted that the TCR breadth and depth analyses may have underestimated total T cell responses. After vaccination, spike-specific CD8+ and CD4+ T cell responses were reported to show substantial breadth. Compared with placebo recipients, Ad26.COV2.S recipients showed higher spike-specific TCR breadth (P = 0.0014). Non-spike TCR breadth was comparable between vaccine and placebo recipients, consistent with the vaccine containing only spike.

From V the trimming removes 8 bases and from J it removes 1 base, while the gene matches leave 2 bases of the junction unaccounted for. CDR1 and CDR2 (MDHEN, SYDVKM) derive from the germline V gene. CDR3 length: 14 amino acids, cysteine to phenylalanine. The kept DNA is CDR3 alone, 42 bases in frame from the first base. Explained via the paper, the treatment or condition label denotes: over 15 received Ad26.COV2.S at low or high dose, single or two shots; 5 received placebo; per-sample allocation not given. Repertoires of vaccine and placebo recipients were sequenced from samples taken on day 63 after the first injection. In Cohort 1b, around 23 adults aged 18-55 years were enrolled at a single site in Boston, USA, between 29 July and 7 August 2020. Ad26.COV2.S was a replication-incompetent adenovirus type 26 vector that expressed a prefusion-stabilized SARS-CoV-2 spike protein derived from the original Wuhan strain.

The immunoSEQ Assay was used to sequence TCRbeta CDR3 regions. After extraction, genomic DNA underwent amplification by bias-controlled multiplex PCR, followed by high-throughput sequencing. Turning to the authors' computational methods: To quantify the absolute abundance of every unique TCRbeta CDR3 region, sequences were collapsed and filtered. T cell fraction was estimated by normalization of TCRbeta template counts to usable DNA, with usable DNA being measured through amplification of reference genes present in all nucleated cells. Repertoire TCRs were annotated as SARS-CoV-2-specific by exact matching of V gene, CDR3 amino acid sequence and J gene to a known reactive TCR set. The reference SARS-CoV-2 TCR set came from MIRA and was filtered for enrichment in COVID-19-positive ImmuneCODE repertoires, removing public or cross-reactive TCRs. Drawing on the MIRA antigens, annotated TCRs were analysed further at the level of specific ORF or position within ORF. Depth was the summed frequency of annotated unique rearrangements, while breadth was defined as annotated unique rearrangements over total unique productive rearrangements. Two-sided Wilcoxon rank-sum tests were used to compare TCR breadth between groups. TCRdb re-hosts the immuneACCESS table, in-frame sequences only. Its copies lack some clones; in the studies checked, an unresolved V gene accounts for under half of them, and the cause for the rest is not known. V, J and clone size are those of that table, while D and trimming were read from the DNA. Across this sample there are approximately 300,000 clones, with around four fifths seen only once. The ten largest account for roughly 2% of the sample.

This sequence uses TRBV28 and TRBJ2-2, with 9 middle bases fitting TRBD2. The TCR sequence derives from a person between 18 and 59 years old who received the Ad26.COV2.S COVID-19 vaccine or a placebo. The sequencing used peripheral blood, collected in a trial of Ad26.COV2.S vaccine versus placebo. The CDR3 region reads CASLSGGNTGELFF. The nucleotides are TGTGCCAGCCTTAGCGGGGGGAACACCGGGGAGCTGTTTTTT.